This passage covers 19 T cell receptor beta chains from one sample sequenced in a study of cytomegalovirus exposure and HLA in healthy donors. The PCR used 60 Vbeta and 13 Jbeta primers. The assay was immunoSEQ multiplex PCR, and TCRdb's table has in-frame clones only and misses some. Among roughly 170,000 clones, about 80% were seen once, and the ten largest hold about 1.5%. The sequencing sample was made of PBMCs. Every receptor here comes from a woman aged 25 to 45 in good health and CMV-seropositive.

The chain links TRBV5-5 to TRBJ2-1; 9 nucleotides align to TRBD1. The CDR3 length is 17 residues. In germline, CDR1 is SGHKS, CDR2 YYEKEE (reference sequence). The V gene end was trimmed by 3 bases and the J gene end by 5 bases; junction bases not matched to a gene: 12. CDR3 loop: CASSSGTGRSRDNEQFF. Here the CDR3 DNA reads TGTGCCAGCAGCTCCGGGACAGGGAGGTCGCGCGACAATGAGCAGTTCTTC. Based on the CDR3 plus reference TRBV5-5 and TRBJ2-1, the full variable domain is DAGVTQSPTHLIKTRGQQVTLRCSPISGHKSVSWYQQVLGQGPQFIFQYYEKEERGRGNFPDRFSARQFPNYSSELNVNALLLGDSALYLCASSSGTGRSRDNEQFFGPGTRLTVL.

The CDR3 reads CASSPAAWDRGHSGNTIYF. The DNA of the CDR3 is TGTGCCAGCAGCCCAGCGGCGTGGGACAGGGGGCACTCTGGAAACACCATATATTTT. The chain couples TRBV7-3 to TRBJ1-3; TRBD1 matches 12 bases. Germline CDR1 SGHTA, CDR2 FQGTGA. The CDR3 loop spans 19 amino acids. V shed 5 bases and J 0 bases; nucleotides not matched to a gene: 11.

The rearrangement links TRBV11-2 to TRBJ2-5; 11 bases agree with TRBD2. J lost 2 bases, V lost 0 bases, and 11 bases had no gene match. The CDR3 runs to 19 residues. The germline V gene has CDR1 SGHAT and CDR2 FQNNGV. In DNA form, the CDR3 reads TGTGCCAGCAGCTTAGATGGAAGGCTAGCGGGAGGAAAGCAAGAGACCCAGTACTTC. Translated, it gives CASSLDGRLAGGKQETQYF.

The CDR3 protein is CASGGTGALFGYTF. CDR3 coding DNA: TGTGCCAGCGGCGGGACAGGGGCTCTTTTCGGCTACACCTTC. The chain links TRBV5-4 to TRBJ1-2; TRBD1 matches 10 bases. This CDR3 has 14 residues. V lost 7 bases, J lost 8 bases, and 11 bases stayed unmatched. The germline V gene encodes CDR1 SGHNT and CDR2 YYREEE (reference sequence).

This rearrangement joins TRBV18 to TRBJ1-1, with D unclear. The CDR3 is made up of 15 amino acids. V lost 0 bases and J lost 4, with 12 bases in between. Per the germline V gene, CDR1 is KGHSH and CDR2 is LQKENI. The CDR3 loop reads CASSPPLRDLTEAFF. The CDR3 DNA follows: TGTGCCAGCTCACCACCACTGAGGGATCTCACTGAAGCTTTCTTT.

The CDR3 bases are TGTGCCAGCAGCCGGGGACTAGCGGGGGCCCGTGAGCAGTTCTTC. This sequence encodes CASSRGLAGAREQFF. This sequence joins TRBV28 and TRBJ2-1; 14 bases line up with TRBD2. V was pared by 6 bases and J by 9 bases, with 7 bases of the junction left unmatched. CDR1 MDHEN and CDR2 SYDVKM come from the germline V gene. The CDR3 extends over 15 amino acids.

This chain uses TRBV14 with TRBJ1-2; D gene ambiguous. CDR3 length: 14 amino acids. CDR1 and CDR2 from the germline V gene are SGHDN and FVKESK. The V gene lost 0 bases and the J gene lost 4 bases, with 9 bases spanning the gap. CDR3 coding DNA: TGTGCCAGCAGCCAAGACAGGTACACCTATGGCTACACCTTC. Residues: CASSQDRYTYGYTF.

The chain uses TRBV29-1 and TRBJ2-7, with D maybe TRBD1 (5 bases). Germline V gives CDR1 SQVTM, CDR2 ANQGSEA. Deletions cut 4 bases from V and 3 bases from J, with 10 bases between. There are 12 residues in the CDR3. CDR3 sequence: CSVGVTVYEQYF. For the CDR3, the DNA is TGCAGCGTTGGGGTGACAGTCTACGAGCAGTACTTC.

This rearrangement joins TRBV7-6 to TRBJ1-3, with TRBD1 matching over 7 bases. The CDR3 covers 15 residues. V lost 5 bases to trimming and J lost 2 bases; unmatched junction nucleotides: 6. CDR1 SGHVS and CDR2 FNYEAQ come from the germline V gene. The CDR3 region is CASSLSGTAGNTIYF. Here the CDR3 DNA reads TGTGCCAGCAGCCTCTCCGGGACAGCTGGAAACACCATATATTTT. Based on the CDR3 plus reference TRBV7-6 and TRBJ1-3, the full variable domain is GAGVSQSPRYKVTKRGQDVALRCDPISGHVSLYWYRQALGQGPEFLTYFNYEAQQDKSGLPNDRFSAERPEGSISTLTIQRTEQRDSAMYRCASSLSGTAGNTIYFGEGSWLTVV.

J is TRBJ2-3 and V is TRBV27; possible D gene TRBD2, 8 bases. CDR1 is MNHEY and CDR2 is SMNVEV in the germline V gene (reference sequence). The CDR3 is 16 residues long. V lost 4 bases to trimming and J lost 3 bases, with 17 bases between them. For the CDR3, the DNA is TGTGCCAGCAGTTCCCTGACAGGGACTAGGACAGATACGCAGTATTTT. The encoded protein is CASSSLTGTRTDTQYF.

The CDR3 spells CASSSQGTSAGELFF. In DNA form, the CDR3 reads TGTGCCAGCAGCTCTCAGGGCACCTCGGCCGGGGAGCTGTTTTTT. V is TRBV6-6 and J is TRBJ2-2, with D possibly being TRBD1 (5 bases). V lost 6 bases and J lost 6, with 17 bases in between. Germline V gene lookup returns CDR1 MNHNY and CDR2 SVGAGI (reference sequence). This CDR3 has 15 residues.

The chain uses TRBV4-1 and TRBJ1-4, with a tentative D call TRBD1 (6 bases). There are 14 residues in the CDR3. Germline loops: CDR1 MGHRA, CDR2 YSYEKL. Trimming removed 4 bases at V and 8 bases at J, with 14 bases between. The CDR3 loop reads CASSPPVDREKLFF. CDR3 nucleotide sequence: TGCGCCAGCAGCCCCCCGGTGGACAGAGAAAAACTGTTTTTT.

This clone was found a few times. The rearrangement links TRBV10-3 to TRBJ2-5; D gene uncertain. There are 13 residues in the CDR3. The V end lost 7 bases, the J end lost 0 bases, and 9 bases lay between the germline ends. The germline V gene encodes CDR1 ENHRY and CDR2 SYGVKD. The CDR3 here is CAINLENQETQYF. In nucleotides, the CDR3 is TGTGCCATCAATCTAGAAAACCAAGAGACCCAGTACTTC.

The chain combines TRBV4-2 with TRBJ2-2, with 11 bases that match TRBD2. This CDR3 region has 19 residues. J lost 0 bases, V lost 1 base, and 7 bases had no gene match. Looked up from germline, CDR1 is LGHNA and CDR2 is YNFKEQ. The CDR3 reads CASSQGVAGGFTNTGELFF. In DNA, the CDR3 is TGTGCCAGCAGCCAAGGGGTAGCGGGAGGGTTTACGAACACCGGGGAGCTGTTTTTT.

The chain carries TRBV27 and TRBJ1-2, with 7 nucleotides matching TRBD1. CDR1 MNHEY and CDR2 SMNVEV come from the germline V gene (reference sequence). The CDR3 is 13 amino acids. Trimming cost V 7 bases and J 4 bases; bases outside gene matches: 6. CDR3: CASKRTGVYGYTF. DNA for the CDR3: TGTGCCAGCAAACGGACAGGAGTCTATGGCTACACCTTC.

The CDR3 is CASTLRGGLFF. The CDR3 DNA reads as TGTGCCAGCACCTTGAGGGGGGGGTTGTTTTTT. The chain uses TRBV11-2 and TRBJ2-2, with D possibly TRBD2 on 7 matching bases. CDR3 length: 11 amino acids. Germline V gene sequence: CDR1 SGHAT, CDR2 FQNNGV. V was clipped by 7 bases and J by 15 bases, with 15 bases between them.

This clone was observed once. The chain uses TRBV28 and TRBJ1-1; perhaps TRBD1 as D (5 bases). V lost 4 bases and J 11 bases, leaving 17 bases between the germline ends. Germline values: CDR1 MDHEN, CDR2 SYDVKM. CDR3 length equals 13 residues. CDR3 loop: CASSSGTLRGAFF. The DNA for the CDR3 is TGTGCCAGCAGTTCAGGGACTCTACGAGGGGCTTTCTTT.

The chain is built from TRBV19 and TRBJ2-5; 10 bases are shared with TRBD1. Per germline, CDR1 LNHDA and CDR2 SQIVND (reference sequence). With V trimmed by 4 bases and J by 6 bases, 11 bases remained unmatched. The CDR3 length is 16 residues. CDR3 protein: CASSRELRQGAKTQYF. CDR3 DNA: TGTGCCAGTAGTAGGGAATTGCGACAGGGGGCAAAGACCCAGTACTTC.

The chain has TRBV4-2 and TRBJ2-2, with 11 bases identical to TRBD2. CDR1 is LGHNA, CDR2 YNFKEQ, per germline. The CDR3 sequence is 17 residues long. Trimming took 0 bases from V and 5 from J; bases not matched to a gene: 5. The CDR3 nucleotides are TGTGCCAGCAGCCAAGATGCCCTAGCGGGAGGAACCGGGGAGCTGTTTTTT. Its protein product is CASSQDALAGGTGELFF.